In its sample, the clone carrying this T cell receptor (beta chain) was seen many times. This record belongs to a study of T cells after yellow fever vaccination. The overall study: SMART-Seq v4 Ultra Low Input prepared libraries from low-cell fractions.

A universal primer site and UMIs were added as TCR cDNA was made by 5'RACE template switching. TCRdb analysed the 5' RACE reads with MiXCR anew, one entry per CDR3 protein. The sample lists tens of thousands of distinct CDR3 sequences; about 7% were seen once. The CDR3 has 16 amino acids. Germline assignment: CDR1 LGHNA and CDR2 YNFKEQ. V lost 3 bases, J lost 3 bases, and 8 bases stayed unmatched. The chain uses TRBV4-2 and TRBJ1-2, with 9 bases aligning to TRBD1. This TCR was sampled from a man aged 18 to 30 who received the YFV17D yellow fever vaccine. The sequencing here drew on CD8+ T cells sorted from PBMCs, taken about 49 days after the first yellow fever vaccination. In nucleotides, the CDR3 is TGTGCCAGCAGCCAGGCCGGCCGGGACAGGGACTATGGCTACACCTTC. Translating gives CASSQAGRDRDYGYTF.